This TCR beta chain comes out of a study of CD8 T cells in ankylosing spondylitis. This clonotype was counted only a few times. Its antigen remains unidentified. The CDR3 spans 13 residues. The V and J ends lost 5 bases and 7 bases, in that order; junction bases with no gene match: 7. Germline V gene lookup returns CDR1 SGHTA and CDR2 FQGNSA. Study results and caveats: Researchers reportedly found disease-linked clones significantly enriched in matched ankylosing spondylitis synovial fluid. Typical of ankylosing spondylitis blood, it appeared, was a TCR beta motif of roughly eight highly homologous variants. Some of the motif variants had earlier been found in reactive arthritis patients' fluid and blood.

TCRdb re-analysed the 5' RACE reads in MiXCR, keeping a single row per CDR3 protein. The sample lists some 800,000 distinct CDR3 sequences, approximately 10% occurring once. The rearrangement uses TRBV7-2 and TRBJ1-2; TRBD1 agrees at 7 bases. This TCR was recovered from a male donor with ankylosing spondylitis. The sequencing sample was made of blood, either unsorted or a sorted T cell fraction (not recorded which). The CDR3 DNA reads as TGTGCCAGCAGCCCCGGACAGGAGGCTGGCTACACCTTC. Protein product: CASSPGQEAGYTF.